The T cell receptor beta chain described here comes from a study of cytomegalovirus exposure and HLA in healthy donors. This clone has at least ten counts. The antigen remains undetermined. Sequence at one end of the junction differs from germline and may be a read error. The PCR used 60 Vbeta and 13 Jbeta primers. This table comes from immunoSEQ multiplex PCR, and its TCRdb copy is limited to in-frame clones, with some not included. This sample has about 120,000 clones, with over 60% found just once. This CDR3 has 14 residues. The germline V gene encodes CDR1 SNHLY and CDR2 FYNNEI. Study-wide points: In a later analysis, TCR association rates varied by HLA locus: DRB1 most, HLA-C fewest. In a later analysis, HLA-associated beta chains showed higher expansion and lower generation probabilities than comparable chains. In vitro data verified three CMV-associated chains as specific for CMV antigens.

The sequencing sample was made of PBMCs. The J gene is TRBJ1-1, the V gene TRBV2; D perhaps matches TRBD1 (5 bases). The source of this sequence is a woman in her 40s in good health and CMV-seropositive. CDR3 nucleotides: TGTGCCAGCACTGAAGAGGGGTGGGACACTGAAGCTTTCTTT. It codes for CASTEEGWDTEAFF.